The 14 T cell receptor beta chains in this list originate from one sample, sequenced in a study of CD8+ T cells in alopecia areata (dated by TCRdb to between 2017 and 2018). In light of the paper, this sample's time point label describes: baseline before oral tofacitinib. Library construction relied on the immunoSEQ multiplex PCR assay. To provide template for TCR sequencing, every sample had RNA extracted and reverse transcribed into cDNA. In TCRdb, the immuneACCESS table is reduced to in-frame sequences with V and J assigned. These tables do not hold every clone; where another copy was compared, an unresolved V gene accounts for under half, and the others remain unexplained. The sample table holds 130,000 to 150,000 clones, of which 40% to 65% were seen once. The ten largest clones add up to 0.95% to 1% of the sample. Sequencing used CD4+ T cells sorted from blood, obtained at week 0. All receptors derive from a human donor with alopecia areata.

This clone was observed a single time. The chain employs TRBV30 and TRBJ2-7, with D uncertain. Germline CDR1 reads GTSNPN; CDR2 reads SVGIG (reference sequence). V shed 5 bases and J shed 2 bases, with 10 bases lying between them. The CDR3 is 12 residues long. Here the CDR3 DNA reads TGTGCCTGGCTAGGGCCCGCCTACGAGCAGTACTTC. Translating it yields CAWLGPAYEQYF.

CDR3 in amino acids: CASRRTGTHYGYTF. The CDR3 DNA reads TGTGCCAGCAGACGGACCGGGACACACTATGGCTACACCTTC. The V and J genes are TRBV28 and TRBJ1-2; the D gene is possibly TRBD1 (6 bases). V lost 6 bases and J 3 bases, leaving 14 bases between the germline ends. CDR3 size: 14 residues. Germline assignment: CDR1 MDHEN and CDR2 SYDVKM.

This chain joins TRBV19 and TRBJ1-5; D unresolved. Trimming cost V 5 bases and J 7 bases, with 12 bases left between them. Germline CDR1 and CDR2: LNHDA and SQIVND (reference sequence). The CDR3 loop spans 13 amino acids. The CDR3 DNA follows: TGTGCCAGTAGTCGAGCGGGGTGGCAGCCCCAGCATTTT. Amino acid sequence: CASSRAGWQPQHF. Full variable domain (outside the CDR3, taken from reference TRBV19 and TRBJ1-5): DGGITQSPKYLFRKEGQNVTLSCEQNLNHDAMYWYRQDPGQGLRLIYYSQIVNDFQKGDIAEGYSVSREKKESFPLTVTSAQKNPTAFYLCASSRAGWQPQHFGDGTRLSIL.

The table lists this clone with a few counts. The chain carries TRBV5-6 and TRBJ1-2, with D unresolved. Germline CDR1 SGHDT, CDR2 YYEEEE. V was clipped by 0 bases and J by 0 bases, with 12 bases between them. The CDR3 consists of 16 residues. The CDR3 is CASSLAGRRANYGYTF. In DNA, the CDR3 is TGTGCCAGCAGCTTGGCAGGCCGGAGGGCTAACTATGGCTACACCTTC.

The chain joins TRBV27 to TRBJ2-1; D may be TRBD2 (5 bases). This CDR3 has 16 residues. The V end lost 6 bases, the J end lost 5 bases, and 20 bases lay between the germline ends. CDR1 is MNHEY and CDR2 is SMNVEV in the germline V gene (reference sequence). CDR3: CASSLRGIAEHNEQFF. CDR3 sequence (DNA): TGTGCCAGCAGCTTGAGAGGGATTGCGGAGCACAATGAGCAGTTCTTC.

This clone was recorded once. The rearrangement joins TRBV7-9 to TRBJ1-4; TRBD1 is a possible D gene (5 bases). The CDR3 totals 17 residues. V shed 5 bases and J shed 0 bases, with 16 bases lying between them. The germline V gene has CDR1 SEHNR and CDR2 FQNEAQ (reference sequence). CDR3 nucleotides: TGTGCCAGCAGCGGCGGACACCACCCGGCAACTAATGAAAAACTGTTTTTT. Protein: CASSGGHHPATNEKLFF.

This clone was detected only a few times. The rearrangement uses TRBV28 and TRBJ2-3, with D uncertain. From germline, CDR1 is MDHEN and CDR2 SYDVKM. The germline V and J ends were trimmed by 4 bases and 4 bases, with 6 bases remaining between them. The CDR3 length is 12 residues. CDR3 sequence: CASSSAADTQYF. CDR3 sequence (DNA): TGTGCCAGCAGTTCGGCGGCAGATACGCAGTATTTT. The full variable domain, with the rest looked up from reference TRBV28 and TRBJ2-3, is DVKVTQSSRYLVKRTGEKVFLECVQDMDHENMFWYRQDPGLGLRLIYFSYDVKMKEKGDIPEGYSVSREKKERFSLILESASTNQTSMYLCASSSAADTQYFGPGTRLTVL.

This clone was detected only a few times. The J gene is TRBJ2-7, the V gene TRBV5-1; 9 bases agree with TRBD1. After removal of 1 base from V and 0 bases from J, the junction contained 5 bases not matched to a gene. The CDR3 has 16 amino acids. The V gene's germline CDR1 is SGHRS and CDR2 YFSETQ. CDR3: CASSLRRQGGSYEQYF. CDR3 in DNA: TGCGCCAGCAGCTTGCGGCGACAGGGGGGCTCCTACGAGCAGTACTTC.

This clone was recorded once. This rearrangement joins TRBV9 to TRBJ2-1; 7 nucleotides match TRBD2. CDR1 and CDR2 (germline): SGDLS, YYNGEE. The CDR3 has 13 residues. The junction had 1 base not matched to a gene; V was cut back by 6 bases and J by 1 base. The CDR3 region has the DNA TGTGCCAGCACGGGAGGATCCTACAATGAGCAGTTCTTC. Amino acid sequence: CASTGGSYNEQFF.

In this sample, this clone turned up once. V gene TRBV9 combines with J gene TRBJ2-5; 10 bases are a match to TRBD2. The CDR3 consists of 16 residues. The V gene's germline CDR1 is SGDLS and CDR2 YYNGEE. Losses at the gene ends were 6 bases for V and 4 bases for J; bases not matched to a gene: 12. The CDR3 bases are TGTGCCAGCACCCGGAACAGCGGGAGGGTTGGAGAGACCCAGTACTTC. Its protein is CASTRNSGRVGETQYF.

This clone was picked up a small number of times. The rearrangement joins TRBV18 to TRBJ2-2; D unclear. Trimming took 0 bases from V and 1 from J, leaving 6 bases between them. The CDR3 has 15 residues. From germline, CDR1 is KGHSH and CDR2 LQKENI. Here the CDR3 reads CASSPPRRNTGELFF. The CDR3 DNA follows: TGTGCCAGCTCACCACCGAGGAGGAACACCGGGGAGCTGTTTTTT.

The chain is built from TRBV30 and TRBJ2-7, with TRBD1 matching 7 bases. The V segment lost 5 bases and the J segment 4 bases; nucleotides outside the gene matches: 8. Germline values: CDR1 GTSNPN, CDR2 SVGIG (reference sequence). The CDR3 has 13 residues. The CDR3 sequence is CAWRRGKGYEQYF. The CDR3 DNA sequence: TGTGCCTGGCGCAGGGGGAAAGGGTACGAGCAGTACTTC.

The rearrangement joins TRBV4-3 to TRBJ2-3; unclear D gene. Trimming left V 0 bases short and J 2 bases short, with 12 bases between. This CDR3 is built from 16 residues. Germline V gene lookup returns CDR1 LGHNA and CDR2 YSLEER. CDR3 nucleotides: TGCGCCAGCAGCCAAGACGGCTACTCCCCCACAGATACGCAGTATTTT. Its protein product is CASSQDGYSPTDTQYF.

This chain uses TRBV30 with TRBJ1-4, with 7 nucleotides matching TRBD1. J was trimmed by 0 bases and V by 6 bases; bases with no gene match: 10. In germline, CDR1 is GTSNPN, CDR2 SVGIG (reference sequence). The CDR3 loop spans 16 amino acids. The CDR3 loop is CACPGQSYPTNEKLFF. CDR3 DNA: TGTGCCTGTCCGGGACAGTCATATCCAACTAATGAAAAACTGTTTTTT.